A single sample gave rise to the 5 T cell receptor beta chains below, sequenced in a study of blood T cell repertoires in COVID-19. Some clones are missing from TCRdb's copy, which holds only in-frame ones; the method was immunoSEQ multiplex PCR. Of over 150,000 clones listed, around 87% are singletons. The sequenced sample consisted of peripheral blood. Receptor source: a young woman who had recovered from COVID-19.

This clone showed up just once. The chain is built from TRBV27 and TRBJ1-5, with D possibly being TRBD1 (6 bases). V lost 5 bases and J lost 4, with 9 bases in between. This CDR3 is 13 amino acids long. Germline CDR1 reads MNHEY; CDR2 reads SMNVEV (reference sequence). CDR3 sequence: CASSPDRNQPQHF. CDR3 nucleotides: TGTGCCAGCAGTCCCGACAGGAATCAGCCCCAGCATTTT.

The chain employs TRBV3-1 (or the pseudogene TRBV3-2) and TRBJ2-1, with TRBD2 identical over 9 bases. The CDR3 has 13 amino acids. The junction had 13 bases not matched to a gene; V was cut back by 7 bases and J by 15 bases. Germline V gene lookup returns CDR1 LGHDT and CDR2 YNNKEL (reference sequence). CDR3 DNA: TGTGCCAGCACCCTGGGGGAGCTAGCGGGATTGTTCTTC. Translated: CASTLGELAGLFF.

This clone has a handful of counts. The CDR3 bases are TGTGCCAGCAGTTGGCTCCGGGACAACTACGAGCAGTACTTC. It encodes CASSWLRDNYEQYF. The V gene is TRBV5-6, the J gene TRBJ2-7; D is perhaps TRBD1 (6 bases). The germline V gene has CDR1 SGHDT and CDR2 YYEEEE. CDR3 length: 14 residues. V lost 5 bases and J lost 3, with 15 bases in between. The full variable domain, rest sourced from reference TRBV5-6 and TRBJ2-7, is DAGVTQSPTHLIKTRGQQVTLRCSPKSGHDTVSWYQQALGQGPQFIFQYYEEEERQRGNFPDRFSGHQFPNYSSELNVNALLLGDSALYLCASSWLRDNYEQYFGPGTRLTVT.

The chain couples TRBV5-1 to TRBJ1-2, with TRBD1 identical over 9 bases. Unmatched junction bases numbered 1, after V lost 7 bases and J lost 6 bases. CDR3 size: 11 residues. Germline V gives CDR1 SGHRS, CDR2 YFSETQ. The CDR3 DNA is TGCGCCAGCCGGACAGGGGATGGCTACACCTTC. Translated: CASRTGDGYTF.

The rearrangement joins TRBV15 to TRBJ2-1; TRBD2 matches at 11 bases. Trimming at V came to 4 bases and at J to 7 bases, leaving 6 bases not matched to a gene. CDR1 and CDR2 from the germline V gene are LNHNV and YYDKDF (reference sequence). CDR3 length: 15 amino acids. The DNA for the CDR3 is TGTGCCACCAGCACTACTAGCGGGGGAGCTAATGAGCAGTTCTTC. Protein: CATSTTSGGANEQFF.